This T cell receptor beta chain was recorded in a study of T cell repertoires in cytomegalovirus infection. For the study at large: Matching HLA type, along with CMV infection, was indicated by public TCR beta signatures.

A word on this clonotype: Its matching antigen is unknown.

V was shortened by 4 bases and J by 5 bases, with 18 bases between the two germline ends. The CDR3 covers 15 residues. Looked up from germline, CDR1 is MNHEY and CDR2 is SVGAGI. One entry per CDR3 protein, called by TCRdb with MiXCR from the reads. Seen here are about 100,000 distinct CDR3 sequences, roughly two fifths observed once, and the top ten hold roughly 70%. The study's findings and limits: In two of eight donors, the top clonotype was HLA-C-restricted CMV-specific.

The receptor comes from a human donor in good health (CMV status not recorded). Some clones in this sample may be carry-over from other donors' samples. The sequences come from CD8+ T cells from cultured PBMCs, collected from culture after CMV antigen stimulation. The chain combines TRBV6-5 with TRBJ2-7, with D perhaps given as TRBD1 or TRBD2 (5 bases each). As DNA, the CDR3 is TGTGCCAGCAGTTCGTCCGGGACCACCTTTGACGAGCAGTACTTC. Amino acids: CASSSSGTTFDEQYF.